Listed here are 5 T cell receptor beta chains from one sample, sequenced in a study of OX40 agonist ivuxolimab in advanced cancers. Repertoires were generated with immunoSEQ multiplex PCR, while TCRdb's copy carries only in-frame clones and drops some. The sample includes about 100,000 clones, roughly 89% of them seen just once. Source: CD4+ or CD8+ T cells sorted from blood, taken in a trial of the OX40 agonist ivuxolimab. Every receptor here comes from an adult with an advanced solid tumor such as melanoma, head and neck, liver or kidney cancer.

J is TRBJ1-1 and V is TRBV15; 7 bases match TRBD1. After removal of 0 bases from V and 0 bases from J, the junction contained 1 base not matched to a gene. The germline CDR1 and CDR2 sequences are LNHNV and YYDKDF (reference sequence). This CDR3 region has 15 residues. Here the CDR3 DNA reads TGTGCCACCAGCAGAGATAGGGGGCTGAACACTGAAGCTTTCTTT. Amino acids: CATSRDRGLNTEAFF.

V gene TRBV30 combines with J gene TRBJ1-4; 7 positions match TRBD1. Unmatched junction bases numbered 10, after V lost 4 bases and J lost 8 bases. Germline assignment: CDR1 GTSNPN and CDR2 SVGIG (reference sequence). The CDR3 covers 14 residues. CDR3 protein: CAWIPNTGAEKLFF. CDR3 coding DNA: TGTGCCTGGATTCCCAATACAGGGGCCGAAAAACTGTTTTTT.

This chain connects TRBV7-2 to TRBJ2-6, with TRBD2 matching over 8 bases. The V segment lost 1 base and the J segment 0 bases; nucleotides outside the gene matches: 2. The CDR3 is made up of 17 amino acids. Germline CDR1 is SGHTA and CDR2 is FQGNSA. The CDR3 coding sequence is TGTGCCAGCAGCTTAGGCCTAGCGGGCTCTGGGGCCAACGTCCTGACTTTC. Translated, it gives CASSLGLAGSGANVLTF.

CDR3 sequence: CATMGTGGSYEQYF. The CDR3 DNA reads TGTGCCACCATGGGGACAGGGGGGTCCTACGAGCAGTACTTC. The chain links TRBV28 to TRBJ2-7, with 11 bases that match TRBD1. V lost 10 bases and J lost 1; bases outside the gene matches: 6. The CDR3 has 14 amino acids. Germline CDR1 and CDR2: MDHEN and SYDVKM.

The gene calls are TRBV5-1 and TRBJ2-3; no clear D. The CDR3 runs 16 residues. V lost 2 bases, J lost 2 bases, and 15 bases lay in between. Germline values: CDR1 SGHRS, CDR2 YFSETQ. In DNA form, the CDR3 reads TGCGCCAGCAGCTTTGTAAATACCCCAATCACAGATACGCAGTATTTT. As protein: CASSFVNTPITDTQYF.